The 25 T cell receptor beta chains listed next were all sequenced from one sample in a study of beta chain features in type 1 diabetes. Investigators reverse transcribed all isolated RNA, so they sequenced expressed TCRB transcripts. TCRdb's copy holds only in-frame clones and misses some; the assay was immunoSEQ multiplex PCR. The top ten hold about 0.02% of the sample, which has fewer than 900,000 clones, roughly a sixth seen once. What was sequenced was naive CD4+ T cells from blood. The receptors derive from a woman aged 18-30 years in good health.

DNA of the CDR3: TGTGCCAGCAGCTCCCGTGAGGCTCCCTACGAGCAGTACTTC. The encoded protein is CASSSREAPYEQYF. J is TRBJ2-5 and V is TRBV11-2; unclear D gene. The J call may be incorrect, as the DNA end agrees better with TRBJ2-7. In germline, CDR1 is SGHAT, CDR2 FQNNGV. The CDR3 sequence is 14 residues long.

The chain is built from TRBV21-1 and TRBJ2-7. TRBV21-1 is shown as a pseudogene. CDR3 length: 20 amino acids. The CDR3 region is CASSKVWWCRMRPPGYEQYF. The CDR3 DNA reads TGTGCCAGCAGCAAAGTTTGGTGGTGCAGAATGCGACCGCCCGGATACGAGCAGTACTTC.

This clone occurred a few times. The chain joins TRBV7-2 to TRBJ2-3, with 9 bases matching TRBD2. The J segment lost 1 base and the V segment lost 5 bases, leaving 7 bases of the junction unmatched. This CDR3 has 16 residues. The germline CDR1 and CDR2 sequences are SGHTA and FQGNSA. CDR3 bases: TGTGCCAGCAGCCGCGTCCAGCGGGAGGGCACAGATACGCAGTATTTT. Translating gives CASSRVQREGTDTQYF. The full variable domain, its missing parts supplied by reference TRBV7-2 and TRBJ2-3, is GAGVSQSPSNKVTEKGKDVELRCDPISGHTALYWYRQSLGQGLEFLIYFQGNSAPDKSGLPSDRFSAERTGGSVSTLTIQRTQQEDSAVYLCASSRVQREGTDTQYFGPGTRLTVL.

This chain links TRBV2 with TRBJ2-1, with 9 bases identical to TRBD1. After removal of 7 bases from V and 5 bases from J, the junction contained 9 bases not matched to a gene. The CDR3 loop spans 15 amino acids. Germline V lookup: CDR1 SNHLY, CDR2 FYNNEI. DNA for the CDR3: TGTGCCAGCAAGTATTCGGGACAGGGTAACAATGAGCAGTTCTTC. Translation: CASKYSGQGNNEQFF.

This clone was picked up a small number of times. The V and J genes are TRBV5-1 and TRBJ2-5; D remains unclear. V dropped 0 bases and J dropped 4 bases, with 16 bases sitting between them. CDR3 length equals 16 residues. CDR1 and CDR2 (germline): SGHRS, YFSETQ. CDR3 in amino acids: CASSLAGLGKIETQYF. In DNA, the CDR3 is TGCGCCAGCAGCTTGGCCGGCTTGGGGAAAATAGAGACCCAGTACTTC.

This clone was seen just once. V and J are TRBV27 and TRBJ1-5; 7 positions match TRBD1. The CDR3 is 16 amino acids. V shed 2 bases, J shed 6 bases, and the junction held 10 bases outside the gene matches. Germline V CDR1 and CDR2: MNHEY, SMNVEV (reference sequence). The CDR3 is CASSLGAGGLFQPQHF. The CDR3 nucleotides are TGTGCCAGCAGTTTAGGCGCAGGGGGTTTATTTCAGCCCCAGCATTTT.

This clone was observed a handful of times. The gene calls are TRBV28 and TRBJ2-3; D possibly matches TRBD1 or TRBD2 (6 bases each). The length of the CDR3 is 13 residues. V was clipped by 10 bases and J by 0 bases, with 11 bases between them. The germline V gene has CDR1 MDHEN and CDR2 SYDVKM. The CDR3 DNA is TGTGCCATCAGGGGAGGTAGCACAGATACGCAGTATTTT. Its protein product is CAIRGGSTDTQYF.

The rearrangement links TRBV6-5 to TRBJ1-2; D gene unclear. Trimming took off 1 base at V and 7 bases at J, with 13 bases between the two ends. The CDR3 has 14 amino acids. The germline V gene encodes CDR1 MNHEY and CDR2 SVGAGI. The CDR3 here is CASSYLGKGSGYTF. The CDR3 DNA follows: TGTGCCAGCAGTTACTTAGGGAAAGGGAGTGGCTACACCTTC.

The rearrangement uses TRBV28 and TRBJ2-5, with 14 bases identical to TRBD2. The junction had 9 bases not matched to a gene; V was cut back by 3 bases and J by 9 bases. Germline values: CDR1 MDHEN, CDR2 SYDVKM. The CDR3 has 16 amino acids. The CDR3 DNA follows: TGTGCCAGCAGTTTCCTGGGACTAGCGGGAGTTGTGGCCCAGTACTTC. This codes for CASSFLGLAGVVAQYF.

With respect to this clone: The identical CDR3 is also encoded by other nucleotide sequences in the sample. The chain carries TRBV9 and TRBJ2-5; D may be TRBD1 (6 bases). Trimming pared 0 bases from V and 5 bases from J, leaving 8 bases between. The germline V gene has CDR1 SGDLS and CDR2 YYNGEE. This CDR3 has 13 amino acids. The CDR3 loop is CASSVAGAETQYF. CDR3 nucleotide sequence: TGTGCCAGCAGCGTAGCAGGGGCCGAGACCCAGTACTTC. Combining the CDR3 with reference TRBV9 and TRBJ2-5 gives the whole variable domain DSGVTQTPKHLITATGQRVTLRCSPRSGDLSVYWYQQSLDQGLQFLIQYYNGEERAKGNILERFSAQQFPDLHSELNLSSLELGDSALYFCASSVAGAETQYFGPGTRLLVL.

This chain connects TRBV19 to TRBJ2-1, with D unresolved. Trimming left V 6 bases short and J 5 bases short, with 17 bases between. The CDR3 is 15 residues long. Germline CDR1 LNHDA, CDR2 SQIVND (reference sequence). In DNA, the CDR3 is TGTGCCAGTAGCAATTCCCTCGTCATAGACAATGAGCAGTTCTTC. Translating it yields CASSNSLVIDNEQFF.

The chain joins TRBV15 to TRBJ2-1, with unresolved D. Looked up from germline, CDR1 is LNHNV and CDR2 is YYDKDF (reference sequence). The CDR3 sequence is 15 residues long. V lost 1 base, J lost 2 bases, and 9 bases lay in between. The CDR3: CATSRVLGAYNEQFF. CDR3 nucleotides: TGTGCCACCAGCAGAGTCCTAGGAGCCTACAATGAGCAGTTCTTC.

This clone was picked up a small number of times. CDR3 residues: CASSQKANYGYTF. DNA of the CDR3: TGTGCCAGCTCACAGAAGGCTAACTATGGCTACACCTTC. The chain carries TRBV18 and TRBJ1-2, with no clear D. The V end was cut by 4 bases, the J end by 0 bases, with 6 bases between. The CDR3 is 13 amino acids. Germline lookup yields CDR1 KGHSH and CDR2 LQKENI.

This chain joins TRBV28 and TRBJ2-3; possible D gene TRBD2, 6 bases. This CDR3 has 13 residues. CDR1 and CDR2 from the germline V gene are MDHEN and SYDVKM. V was cut by 8 bases and J by 0 bases, with 9 bases left in between. In nucleotides, the CDR3 is TGTGCCAGCGGTGCGGGAAGCACAGATACGCAGTATTTT. As protein: CASGAGSTDTQYF.

Here the CDR3 reads CATLERVGSGSEAFF. The DNA for the CDR3 is TGTGCCACCCTAGAGAGGGTTGGTTCCGGCTCTGAAGCTTTCTTT. The chain uses TRBV10-3 and TRBJ1-1; D uncertain. Trimming removed 10 bases at V and 6 bases at J, with 24 bases between. This CDR3 contains 15 residues. Germline CDR1 reads ENHRY; CDR2 reads SYGVKD.

The J gene is TRBJ2-1, the V gene TRBV5-1, with a weak D call TRBD2 (6 bases). CDR3 length: 15 residues. The V end lost 2 bases, the J end lost 5 bases, and 14 bases lay between the germline ends. CDR1 SGHRS and CDR2 YFSETQ come from the germline V gene. CDR3 in DNA: TGCGCCAGCAGCTTATTCGGGAGTCAGGACAATGAGCAGTTCTTC. Its translation is CASSLFGSQDNEQFF.

In its sample, this clone was seen a few times. This rearrangement joins TRBV19 to TRBJ2-3; possibly TRBD1 for D (6 bases). Trimming took 5 bases from V and 2 from J, leaving 20 bases between them. The length of the CDR3 is 17 residues. The germline V gene encodes CDR1 LNHDA and CDR2 SQIVND (reference sequence). CDR3 in DNA: TGTGCCAGTAGTGCCGATCGGTCAGGGGACAACACAGATACGCAGTATTTT. Amino acids: CASSADRSGDNTDTQYF.

The V call is TRBV6-8, the J call TRBJ2-1; 7 nucleotides agree with TRBD1. Germline V gives CDR1 MNHGY, CDR2 SAAAGT. The length of the CDR3 is 15 residues. V dropped 5 bases and J dropped 4; count of bases not matched to a gene: 8. The CDR3 region has the DNA TGTGCCAGCAGTAAACCAGGGGGTCAATACAATGAGCAGTTCTTC. Protein product: CASSKPGGQYNEQFF.

The gene calls are TRBV4-2 and TRBJ2-4, with 8 bases fitting TRBD2. V lost 0 bases, J lost 1 base, and 5 bases stayed unmatched. CDR3 length: 17 residues. Germline V gives CDR1 LGHNA, CDR2 YNFKEQ. This CDR3 is CASSQDPASGAKNIQYF. CDR3 nucleotides: TGTGCCAGCAGCCAAGATCCGGCTAGCGGGGCCAAAAACATTCAGTACTTC.

This clone was detected a few times. The gene calls are TRBV20-1 and TRBJ2-1, with D possibly called TRBD1 or TRBD2 (6 bases each). Per the germline V gene, CDR1 is DFQATT and CDR2 is SNEGSKA (reference sequence). The CDR3 is made up of 11 amino acids. Trimming removed 5 bases at V and 8 bases at J, with 10 bases between. CDR3 bases: TGCAGTGCTGGGGGGCTGGATGAGCAGTTCTTC. It specifies CSAGGLDEQFF.

The chain uses TRBV7-9 and TRBJ2-1; perhaps D is TRBD1 or TRBD2 (6 bases each). The CDR3 spans 16 residues. Trimming left V 2 bases short and J 4 bases short, with 15 bases between. The germline CDR1 and CDR2 sequences are SEHNR and FQNEAQ (reference sequence). The CDR3 spells CASSLLGGTTYNEQFF. The CDR3 DNA follows: TGTGCCAGCAGCTTACTTGGGGGGACAACGTACAATGAGCAGTTCTTC. The complete variable domain, with remaining parts taken from reference TRBV7-9 and TRBJ2-1, reads DTGVSQNPRHKITKRGQNVTFRCDPISEHNRLYWYRQTLGQGPEFLTYFQNEAQLEKSRLLSDRFSAERPKGSFSTLEIQRTEQGDSAMYLCASSLLGGTTYNEQFFGPGTRLTVL.

The V gene is TRBV6-1, the J gene TRBJ2-6; TRBD1 matches at 8 bases. Per the germline V gene, CDR1 is MNHNS and CDR2 is SASEGT. The CDR3 sequence is 15 residues long. J gave up 4 bases and V 7 bases, and 6 bases lay outside the gene matches. The CDR3 is CASISGGAGANVLTF. CDR3 DNA sequence: TGTGCCAGCATCTCAGGGGGCGCGGGGGCCAACGTCCTGACTTTC.

This chain connects TRBV5-6 to TRBJ2-1, with 7 bases lining up with TRBD1. Trimming removed 3 bases from V and 6 bases from J; junction bases left unmatched: 3. Germline V CDR1 and CDR2: SGHDT, YYEEEE. The CDR3 contains 13 residues. The CDR3 DNA sequence: TGTGCCAGCAGCTCCCGACAGGGCAATGAGCAGTTCTTC. As protein: CASSSRQGNEQFF.

This chain joins TRBV6-6 and TRBJ2-7; D might be TRBD1 (5 bases). Germline V gives CDR1 MNHNY, CDR2 SVGAGI (reference sequence). The CDR3 has 13 residues. V gave up 4 bases and J gave up 3 bases, with 10 bases separating them. For the CDR3, the DNA is TGTGCCAGCAGTTGGGGCACCAGCTACGAGCAGTACTTC. This encodes CASSWGTSYEQYF.

In its sample, this clone was seen a few times. This chain connects TRBV28 to TRBJ2-7; D remains ambiguous. Germline V gene lookup returns CDR1 MDHEN and CDR2 SYDVKM. The CDR3 runs to 13 residues. V shed 4 bases and J shed 11 bases, with 18 bases lying between them. This CDR3 is CASSSFARPSEYF. As DNA, the CDR3 is TGTGCCAGCAGTTCTTTCGCTCGTCCCTCGGAGTACTTC.